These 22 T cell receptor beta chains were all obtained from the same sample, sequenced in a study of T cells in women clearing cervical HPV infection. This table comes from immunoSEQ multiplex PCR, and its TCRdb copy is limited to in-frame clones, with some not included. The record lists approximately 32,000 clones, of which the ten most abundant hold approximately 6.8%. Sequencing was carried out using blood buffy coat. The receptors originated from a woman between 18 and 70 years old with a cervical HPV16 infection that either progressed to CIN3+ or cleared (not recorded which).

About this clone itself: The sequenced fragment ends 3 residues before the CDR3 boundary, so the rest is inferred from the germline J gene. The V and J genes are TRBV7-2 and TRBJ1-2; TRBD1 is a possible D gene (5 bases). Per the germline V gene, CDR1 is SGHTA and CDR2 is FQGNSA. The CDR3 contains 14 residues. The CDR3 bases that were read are TGTGCCAGCAGCTTAGATTGGGGCTCCTACGAC. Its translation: CASSLDWGSYD. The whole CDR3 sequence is CASSLDWGSYDYTF.

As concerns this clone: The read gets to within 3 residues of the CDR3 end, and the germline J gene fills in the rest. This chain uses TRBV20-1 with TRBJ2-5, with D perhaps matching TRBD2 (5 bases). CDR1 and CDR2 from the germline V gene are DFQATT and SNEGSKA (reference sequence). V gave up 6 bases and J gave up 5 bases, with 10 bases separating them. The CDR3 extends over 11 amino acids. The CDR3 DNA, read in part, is TGCAGTGCGAGCGGCGAGGAGACC. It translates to CSASGEET. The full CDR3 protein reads CSASGEETQYF.

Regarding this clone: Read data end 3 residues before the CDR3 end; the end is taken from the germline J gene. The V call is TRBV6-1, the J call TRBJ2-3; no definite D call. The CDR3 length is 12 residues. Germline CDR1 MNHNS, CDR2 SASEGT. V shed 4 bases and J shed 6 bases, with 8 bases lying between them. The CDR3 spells CASSAYSDTQYF. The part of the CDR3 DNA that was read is TGTGCCAGCAGTGCCTATAGCGATACG.

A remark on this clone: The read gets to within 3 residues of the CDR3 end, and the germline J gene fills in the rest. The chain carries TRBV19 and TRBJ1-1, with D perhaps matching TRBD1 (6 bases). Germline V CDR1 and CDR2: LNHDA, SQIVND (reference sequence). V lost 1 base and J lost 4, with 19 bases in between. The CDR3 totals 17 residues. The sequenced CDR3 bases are TGTGCCAGTAGTATAGCTCTAGGGACAAGGGCGGGCACTGAA. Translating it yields CASSIALGTRAGTE. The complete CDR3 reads CASSIALGTRAGTEAFF.

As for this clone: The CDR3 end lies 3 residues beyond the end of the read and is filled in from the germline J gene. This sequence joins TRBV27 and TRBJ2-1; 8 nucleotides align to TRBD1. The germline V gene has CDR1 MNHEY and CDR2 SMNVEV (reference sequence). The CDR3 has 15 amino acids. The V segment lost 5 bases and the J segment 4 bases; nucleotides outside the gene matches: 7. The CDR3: CASSTGTGGYNEQFF. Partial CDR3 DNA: TGTGCCAGCAGTACCGGGACAGGAGGGTACAATGAG.

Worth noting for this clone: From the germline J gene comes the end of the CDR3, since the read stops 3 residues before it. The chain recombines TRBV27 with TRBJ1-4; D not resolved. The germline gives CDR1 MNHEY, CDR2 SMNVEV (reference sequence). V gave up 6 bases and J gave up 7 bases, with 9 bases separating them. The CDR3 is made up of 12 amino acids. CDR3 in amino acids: CASSPGPEKLFF. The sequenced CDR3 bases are TGTGCCAGCAGCCCAGGTCCTGAAAAA.

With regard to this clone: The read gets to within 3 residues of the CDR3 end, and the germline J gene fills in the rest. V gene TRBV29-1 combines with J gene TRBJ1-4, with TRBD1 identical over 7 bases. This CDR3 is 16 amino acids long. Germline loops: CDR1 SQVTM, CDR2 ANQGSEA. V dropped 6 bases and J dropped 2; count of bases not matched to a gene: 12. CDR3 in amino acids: CSVLNGGGETNEKLFF. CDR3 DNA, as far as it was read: TGCAGCGTCCTTAACGGAGGGGGCGAGACTAATGAAAAA.

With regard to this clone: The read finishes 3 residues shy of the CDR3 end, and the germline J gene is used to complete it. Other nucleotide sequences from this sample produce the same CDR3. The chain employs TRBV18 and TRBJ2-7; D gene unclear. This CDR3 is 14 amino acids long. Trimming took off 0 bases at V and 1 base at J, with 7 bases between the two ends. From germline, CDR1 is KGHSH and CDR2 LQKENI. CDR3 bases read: TGTGCCAGCTCACCACCGCACGGTTCCTACGAG. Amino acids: CASSPPHGSYE. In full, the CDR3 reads CASSPPHGSYEQYF.

The CDR3 bases that were read are TGTGCCAGCAGCTTCGGACAGAACTATGGC. Its protein product is CASSFGQNYG. The whole CDR3 sequence reads CASSFGQNYGYTF. The rearrangement joins TRBV5-4 to TRBJ1-2, with a tentative D call TRBD1 (6 bases). The read comes to an end 3 residues before the CDR3 does, leaving the germline J gene to fill in the end. This CDR3 is 13 amino acids long. V was pared by 2 bases and J by 2 bases, with 7 bases between. From germline, CDR1 is SGHNT and CDR2 YYREEE (reference sequence).

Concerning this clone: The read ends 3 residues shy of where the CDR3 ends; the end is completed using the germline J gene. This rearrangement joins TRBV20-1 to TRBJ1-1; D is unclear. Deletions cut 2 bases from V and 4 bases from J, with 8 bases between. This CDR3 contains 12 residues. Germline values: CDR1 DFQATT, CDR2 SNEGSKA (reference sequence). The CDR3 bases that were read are TGCAGTGCTAGACCTCGGGGCACTGAA. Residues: CSARPRGTE. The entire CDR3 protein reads CSARPRGTEAFF.

CDR3 sequence: CASSHQGTANTEAFF. The sequenced part of the CDR3 DNA is TGTGCCAGCAGCCATCAAGGGACAGCGAACACTGAA. The chain is built from TRBV5-4 and TRBJ1-1; 7 bases are shared with TRBD1. The CDR3 end lies 3 residues beyond the end of the read and is filled in from the germline J gene. The CDR3 runs 15 residues. The V and J ends lost 4 bases and 1 base, in that order; junction bases with no gene match: 7. CDR1 is SGHNT, CDR2 YYREEE, per germline (reference sequence).

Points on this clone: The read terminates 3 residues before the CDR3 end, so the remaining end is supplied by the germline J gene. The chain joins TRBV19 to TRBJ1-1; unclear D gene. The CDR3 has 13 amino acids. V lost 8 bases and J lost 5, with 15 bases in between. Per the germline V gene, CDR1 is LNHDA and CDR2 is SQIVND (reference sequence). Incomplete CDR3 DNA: TGTGCCAGTGCGCGACCTCAGCGGACTGAA. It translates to CASARPQRTE. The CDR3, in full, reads CASARPQRTEAFF.

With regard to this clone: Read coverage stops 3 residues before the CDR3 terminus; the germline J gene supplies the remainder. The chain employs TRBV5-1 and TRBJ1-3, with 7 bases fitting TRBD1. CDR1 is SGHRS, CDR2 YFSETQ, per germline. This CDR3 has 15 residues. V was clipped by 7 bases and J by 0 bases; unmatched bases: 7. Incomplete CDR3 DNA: TGCGCCAGCTGTCAGGGACAGCTCTCTGGAAACACC. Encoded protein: CASCQGQLSGNT. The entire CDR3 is CASCQGQLSGNTIYF.

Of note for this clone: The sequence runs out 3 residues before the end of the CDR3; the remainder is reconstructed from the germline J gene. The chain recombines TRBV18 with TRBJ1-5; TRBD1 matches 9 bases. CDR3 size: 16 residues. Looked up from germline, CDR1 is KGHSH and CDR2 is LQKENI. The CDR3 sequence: CASSPPGQGPSQPQHF. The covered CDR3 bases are TGTGCCAGCTCACCCCCGGGACAGGGCCCTTCCCAACCC. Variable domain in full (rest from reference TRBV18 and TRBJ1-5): NAGVMQNPRHLVRRRGQEARLRCSPMKGHSHVYWYRQLPEEGLKFMVYLQKENIIDESGMPKERFSAEFPKEGPSILRIQQVVRGDSAAYFCASSPPGQGPSQPQHFGDGTRLSIL.

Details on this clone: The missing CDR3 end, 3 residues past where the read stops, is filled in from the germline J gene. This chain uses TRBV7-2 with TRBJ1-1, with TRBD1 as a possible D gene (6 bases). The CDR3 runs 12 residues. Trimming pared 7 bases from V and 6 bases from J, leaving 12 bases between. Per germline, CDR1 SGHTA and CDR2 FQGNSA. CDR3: CASTKGGPEAFF. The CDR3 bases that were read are TGTGCCAGCACCAAGGGGGGGCCTGAA.

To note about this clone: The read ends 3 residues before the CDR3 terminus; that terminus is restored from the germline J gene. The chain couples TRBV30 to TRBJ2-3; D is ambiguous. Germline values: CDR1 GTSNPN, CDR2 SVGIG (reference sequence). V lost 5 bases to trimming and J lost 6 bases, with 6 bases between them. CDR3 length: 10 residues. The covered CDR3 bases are TGTGCCTGGTCCGTGGATACG. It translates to CAWSVDT. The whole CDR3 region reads CAWSVDTQYF.

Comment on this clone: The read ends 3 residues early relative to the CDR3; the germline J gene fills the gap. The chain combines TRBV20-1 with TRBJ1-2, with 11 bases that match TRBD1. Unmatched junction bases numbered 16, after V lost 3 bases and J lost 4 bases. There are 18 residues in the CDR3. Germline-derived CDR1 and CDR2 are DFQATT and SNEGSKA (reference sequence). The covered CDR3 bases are TGCAGTGCTAGTTCCCTCCTCCGGGACAGGGGGTTAAGCTATGGC. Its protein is CSASSLLRDRGLSYG. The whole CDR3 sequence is CSASSLLRDRGLSYGYTF.

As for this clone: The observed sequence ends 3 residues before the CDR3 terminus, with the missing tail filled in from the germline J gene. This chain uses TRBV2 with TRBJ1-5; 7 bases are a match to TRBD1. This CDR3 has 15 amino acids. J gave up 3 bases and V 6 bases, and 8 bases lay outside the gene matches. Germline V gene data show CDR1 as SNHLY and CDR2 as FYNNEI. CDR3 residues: CASRTGADANQPQHF. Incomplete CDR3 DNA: TGTGCCAGCAGAACAGGGGCTGACGCCAATCAGCCC.

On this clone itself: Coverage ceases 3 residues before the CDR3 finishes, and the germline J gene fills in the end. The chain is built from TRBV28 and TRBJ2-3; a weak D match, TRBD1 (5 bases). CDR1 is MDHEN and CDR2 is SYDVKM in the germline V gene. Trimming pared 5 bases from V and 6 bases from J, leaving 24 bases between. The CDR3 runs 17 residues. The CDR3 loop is CASSPPPRVRRVDTQYF. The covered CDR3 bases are TGTGCCAGCAGTCCCCCCCCCAGGGTCAGACGAGTGGATACG.

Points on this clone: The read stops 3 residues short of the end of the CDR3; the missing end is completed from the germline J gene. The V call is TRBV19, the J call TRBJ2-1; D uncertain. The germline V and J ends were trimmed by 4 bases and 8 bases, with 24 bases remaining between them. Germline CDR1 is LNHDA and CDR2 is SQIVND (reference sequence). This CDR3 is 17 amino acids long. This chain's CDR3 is CASSTPDSFWLSDEQFF. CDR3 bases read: TGTGCCAGTAGTACCCCCGACTCCTTTTGGTTGTCCGATGAG.

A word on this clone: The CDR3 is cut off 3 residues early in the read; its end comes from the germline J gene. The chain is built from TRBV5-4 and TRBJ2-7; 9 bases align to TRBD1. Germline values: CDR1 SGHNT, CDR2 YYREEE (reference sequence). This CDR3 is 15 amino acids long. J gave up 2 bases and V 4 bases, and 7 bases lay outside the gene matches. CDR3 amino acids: CASSIGTGTAYEQYF. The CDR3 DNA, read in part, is TGTGCCAGCAGCATAGGGACAGGGACCGCCTACGAG.

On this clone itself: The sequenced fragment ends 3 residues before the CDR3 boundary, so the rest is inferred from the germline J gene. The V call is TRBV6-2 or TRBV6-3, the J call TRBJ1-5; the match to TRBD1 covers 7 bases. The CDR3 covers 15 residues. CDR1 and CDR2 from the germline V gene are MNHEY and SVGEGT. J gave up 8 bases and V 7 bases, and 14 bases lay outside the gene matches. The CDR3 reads CASKNTREGAKPQHF. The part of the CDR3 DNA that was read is TGTGCCAGCAAAAACACCAGGGAGGGGGCAAAGCCC.